The 4 T cell receptor beta chains presented below share a single source sample, sequenced in a study of blood T cell repertoires in COVID-19. Clones were read by immunoSEQ multiplex PCR, and TCRdb kept only the in-frame ones, dropping some. The data hold some 350,000 clones, with around nine tenths observed a single time. Sequencing input: PBMCs or T cells enriched from blood (not recorded which). The source is a man between 25 and 39 years old who had recovered from COVID-19.

The chain combines TRBV28 with TRBJ1-1; a possible D gene is TRBD1 (5 bases). Between the trimmed V and J ends, which lost 5 bases and 4 bases, there was a span of 11 bases. CDR1 is MDHEN, CDR2 SYDVKM, per germline. This CDR3 has 13 amino acids. CDR3 protein: CASSPSGGTEAFF. The CDR3 DNA reads as TGTGCCAGCAGTCCCTCGGGGGGCACTGAAGCTTTCTTT.

The CDR3 nucleotides are TGCGCCAGCAGTGAGTCAAGCTATTACAATGAGCAGTTCTTC. Translation gives CASSESSYYNEQFF. This sequence joins TRBV10-1 and TRBJ2-1; D ambiguous. V lost 0 bases and J 4 bases, leaving 7 bases between the germline ends. The length of the CDR3 is 14 residues. The V gene's germline CDR1 is WNHNN and CDR2 SYGVQD (reference sequence).

The chain is built from TRBV7-9 and TRBJ1-1, with a tentative D call TRBD1 (6 bases). The CDR3 is made up of 13 amino acids. The ends were cut back, 3 bases at V and 4 bases at J, with 9 bases in the middle. CDR1 SEHNR and CDR2 FQNEAQ come from the germline V gene (reference sequence). The CDR3 protein is CASSFQGLTEAFF. As DNA, the CDR3 is TGTGCCAGCAGCTTCCAGGGGCTCACTGAAGCTTTCTTT.

The chain joins TRBV30 to TRBJ2-7; D gene ambiguous. Per the germline V gene, CDR1 is GTSNPN and CDR2 is SVGIG (reference sequence). CDR3 length equals 11 residues. Trimming cost V 3 bases and J 3 bases, with 6 bases left between them. The CDR3 region is CAWRPIYEQYF. CDR3 DNA: TGTGCCTGGAGACCTATCTACGAGCAGTACTTC.